The clone carrying this TCR beta chain was counted ten times or more. No cell fractionation was done, so the repertoire covers all unsorted peripheral blood T cells. cDNA was made from approximately 500 ng RNA using alpha and beta constant primers. Using multiplexing indices, alpha and beta chain libraries were generated apart by chain-specific third strand synthesis. One entry per CDR3 protein, called by TCRdb with MiXCR from the 5' RACE reads. Of 13,000 or so distinct CDR3 sequences in the sample, approximately 10% were seen once. This sample is part of a study of HIV-infected patients and healthy controls. The receptor was isolated from an adult in good health. The source material was blood.

The CDR3 nucleotides read TGCAGCGTTGAAGGGGGAGTCGGGCTCGAGCAGTACTTC. Protein product: CSVEGGVGLEQYF. The chain recombines TRBV29-1 with TRBJ2-7; a possible D gene is TRBD2 (5 bases). This CDR3 has 13 amino acids. V lost 1 base and J 6 bases, leaving 13 bases between the germline ends. Germline V gene lookup returns CDR1 SQVTM and CDR2 ANQGSEA.